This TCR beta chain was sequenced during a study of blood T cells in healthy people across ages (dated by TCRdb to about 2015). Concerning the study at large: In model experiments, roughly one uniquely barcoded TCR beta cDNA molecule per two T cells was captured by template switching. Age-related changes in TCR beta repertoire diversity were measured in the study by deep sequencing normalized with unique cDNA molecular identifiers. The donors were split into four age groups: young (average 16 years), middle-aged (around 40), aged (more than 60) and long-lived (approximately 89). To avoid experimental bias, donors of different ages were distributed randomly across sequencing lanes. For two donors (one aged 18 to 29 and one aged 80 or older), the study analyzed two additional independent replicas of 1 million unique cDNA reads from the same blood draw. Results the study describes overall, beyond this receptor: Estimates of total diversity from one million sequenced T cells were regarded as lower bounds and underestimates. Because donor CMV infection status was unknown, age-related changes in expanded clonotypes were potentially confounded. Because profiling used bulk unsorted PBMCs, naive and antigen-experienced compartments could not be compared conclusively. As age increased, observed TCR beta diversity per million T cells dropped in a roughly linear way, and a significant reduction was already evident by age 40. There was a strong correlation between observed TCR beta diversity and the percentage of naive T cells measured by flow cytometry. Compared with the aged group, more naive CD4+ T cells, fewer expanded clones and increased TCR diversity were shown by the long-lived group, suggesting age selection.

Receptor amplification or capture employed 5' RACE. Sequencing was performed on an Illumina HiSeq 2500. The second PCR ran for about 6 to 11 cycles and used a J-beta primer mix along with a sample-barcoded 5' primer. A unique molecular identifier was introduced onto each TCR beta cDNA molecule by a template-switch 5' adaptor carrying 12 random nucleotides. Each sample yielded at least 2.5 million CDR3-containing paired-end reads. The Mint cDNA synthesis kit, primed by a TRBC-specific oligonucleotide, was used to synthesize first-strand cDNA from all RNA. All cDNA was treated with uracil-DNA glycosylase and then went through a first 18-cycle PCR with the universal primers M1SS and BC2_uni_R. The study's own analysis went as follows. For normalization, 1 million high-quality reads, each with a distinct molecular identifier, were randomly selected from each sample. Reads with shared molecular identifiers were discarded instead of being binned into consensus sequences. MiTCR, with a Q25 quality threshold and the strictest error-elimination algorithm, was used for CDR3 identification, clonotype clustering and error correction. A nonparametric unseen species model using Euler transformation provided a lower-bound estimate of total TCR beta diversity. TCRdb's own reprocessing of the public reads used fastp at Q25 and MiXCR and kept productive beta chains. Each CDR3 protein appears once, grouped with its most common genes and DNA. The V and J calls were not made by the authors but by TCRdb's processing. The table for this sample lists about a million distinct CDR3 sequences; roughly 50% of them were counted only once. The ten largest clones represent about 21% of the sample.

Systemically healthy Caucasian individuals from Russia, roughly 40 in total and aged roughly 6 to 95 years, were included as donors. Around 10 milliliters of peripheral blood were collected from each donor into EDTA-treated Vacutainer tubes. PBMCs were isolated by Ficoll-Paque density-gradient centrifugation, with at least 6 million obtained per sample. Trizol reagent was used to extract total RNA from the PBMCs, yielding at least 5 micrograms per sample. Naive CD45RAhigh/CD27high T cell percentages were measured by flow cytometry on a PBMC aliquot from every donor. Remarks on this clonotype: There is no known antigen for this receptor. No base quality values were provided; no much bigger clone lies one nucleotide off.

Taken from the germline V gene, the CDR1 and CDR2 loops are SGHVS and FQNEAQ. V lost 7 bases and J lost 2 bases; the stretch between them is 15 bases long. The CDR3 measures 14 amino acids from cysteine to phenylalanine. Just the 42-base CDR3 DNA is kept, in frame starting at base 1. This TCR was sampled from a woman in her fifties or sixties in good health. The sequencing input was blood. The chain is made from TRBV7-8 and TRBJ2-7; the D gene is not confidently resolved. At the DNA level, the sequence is TGTGCCAGCAACAACTACGGCGGTCCCTACGAGCAGTACTTC. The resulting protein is CASNNYGGPYEQYF.